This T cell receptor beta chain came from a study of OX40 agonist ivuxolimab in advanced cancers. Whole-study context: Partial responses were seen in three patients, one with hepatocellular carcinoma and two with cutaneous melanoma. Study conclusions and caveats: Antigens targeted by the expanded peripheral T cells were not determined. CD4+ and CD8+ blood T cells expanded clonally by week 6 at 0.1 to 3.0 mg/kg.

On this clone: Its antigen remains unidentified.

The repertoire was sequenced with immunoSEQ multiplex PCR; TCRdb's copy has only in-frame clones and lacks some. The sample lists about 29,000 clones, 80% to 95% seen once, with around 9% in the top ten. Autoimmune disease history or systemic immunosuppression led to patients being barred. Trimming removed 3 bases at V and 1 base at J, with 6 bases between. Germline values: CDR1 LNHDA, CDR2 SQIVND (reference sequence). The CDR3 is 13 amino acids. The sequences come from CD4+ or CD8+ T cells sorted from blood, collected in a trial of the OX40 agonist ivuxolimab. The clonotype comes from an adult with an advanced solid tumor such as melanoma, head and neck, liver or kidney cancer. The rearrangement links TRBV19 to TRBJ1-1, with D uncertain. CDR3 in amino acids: CASSIWPNTEAFF. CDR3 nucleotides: TGTGCCAGTAGTATTTGGCCGAACACTGAAGCTTTCTTT.